The 24 T cell receptor beta chains below all came from one sample that was sequenced in a study of neurological immune-mediated disorders (dated by TCRdb to the late 2010s). The time point label, as the study defines it: longitudinal time-point 1 (baseline). Libraries were built with 5' RACE. The sequencing machine was an Illumina HiSeq 2500. TCRdb reanalyzed the raw reads on its own, using fastp at Q25 for trimming and MiXCR for clone calling, and kept in-frame beta chains. Merged by CDR3 protein, the rows form single entries marked with the most common genes and DNA. The sample profile shows tens of thousands of distinct CDR3 sequences; about 10% of them were found once. Of the sample, less than 8% is held by the ten largest clones. The sequencing sample was made of PBMCs. The receptors derive from a male donor with HTLV-1-associated myelopathy (HAM/TSP).

This clonotype was recorded many times. The V call is TRBV5-5, the J call TRBJ2-1, with D maybe TRBD1 (5 bases). The CDR3 runs 14 residues. The V end lost 1 base, the J end lost 6 bases, and 11 bases lay between the germline ends. Germline V CDR1 and CDR2: SGHKS, YYEKEE (reference sequence). CDR3 region: CASSLSLQGNEQFF. The CDR3 DNA reads as TGTGCCAGCAGCTTGAGCCTTCAGGGCAATGAGCAGTTCTTC. The full variable domain, with the rest looked up from reference TRBV5-5 and TRBJ2-1, is DAGVTQSPTHLIKTRGQQVTLRCSPISGHKSVSWYQQVLGQGPQFIFQYYEKEERGRGNFPDRFSARQFPNYSSELNVNALLLGDSALYLCASSLSLQGNEQFFGPGTRLTVL.

This clonotype was found a few times. The CDR3 here is CASSPGQGYSPLHF. The CDR3 DNA sequence: TGTGCCAGCAGCCCGGGACAGGGATATTCACCCCTCCACTTT. The chain uses TRBV3-1 and TRBJ1-6, with TRBD1 identical over 9 bases. Losses at the gene ends were 4 bases for V and 8 bases for J; bases not matched to a gene: 3. The germline CDR1 and CDR2 sequences are LGHDT and YNNKEL (reference sequence). CDR3 size: 14 residues.

This clonotype has only a few counts. The chain joins TRBV30 to TRBJ2-5; D perhaps matches TRBD2 (6 bases). There are 12 residues in the CDR3. V lost 6 bases and J lost 7, with 15 bases in between. Germline-derived CDR1 and CDR2 are GTSNPN and SVGIG (reference sequence). CDR3 sequence reads: CACHGGLGTQYF. As DNA, the CDR3 is TGTGCCTGCCATGGAGGGCTGGGGACCCAGTACTTC. The whole variable domain, remainder taken from reference TRBV30 and TRBJ2-5, is SQTIHQWPATLVQPVGSPLSLECTVEGTSNPNLYWYRQAAGRGLQLLFYSVGIGQISSEVPQNLSASRPQDRQFILSSKKLLLSDSGFYLCACHGGLGTQYFGPGTRLLVL.

This clonotype has at least ten counts. The gene calls are TRBV5-6 and TRBJ2-7; weak D call: TRBD1 (6 bases). Trimming stripped 0 bases from V and 6 bases from J, with 7 bases between. The CDR3 has 12 residues. Germline-derived CDR1 and CDR2 are SGHDT and YYEEEE. DNA of the CDR3: TGTGCCAGCAGCTTGGGGGGGCCCGAGCAGTACTTC. It yields the protein CASSLGGPEQYF.

Ten or more counts support this clonotype. The chain links TRBV11-3 to TRBJ2-1, with TRBD1 as a possible D gene (6 bases). The CDR3 sequence is 16 residues long. Trimming took 5 bases from V and 3 from J, leaving 17 bases between them. Germline-derived CDR1 and CDR2 are SGHNT and YENEEA. CDR3 region: CASSPLDSGGYNEQFF. DNA of the CDR3: TGTGCCAGCAGCCCCTTGGACAGTGGGGGCTACAATGAGCAGTTCTTC. The variable domain in full, completed from reference TRBV11-3 and TRBJ2-1, reads EAGVVQSPRYKIIEKKQPVAFWCNPISGHNTLYWYLQNLGQGPELLIRYENEEAVDDSQLPKDRFSAERLKGVDSTLKIQPAELGDSAVYLCASSPLDSGGYNEQFFGPGTRLTVL.

The chain employs TRBV11-2 and TRBJ1-6; D gene unclear. The germline CDR1 and CDR2 sequences are SGHAT and FQNNGV. The V gene lost 2 bases and the J gene lost 0 bases, with 11 bases spanning the gap. CDR3 length: 17 amino acids. CDR3 region: CASSLHIQSSYNSPLHF. The CDR3 DNA follows: TGTGCCAGCAGCTTACATATACAGAGCTCCTATAATTCACCCCTCCACTTT.

The rearrangement joins TRBV2 to TRBJ1-1; no definite D call. This CDR3 contains 15 residues. Germline V gives CDR1 SNHLY, CDR2 FYNNEI. The V gene lost 4 bases and the J gene lost 4 bases, with 16 bases spanning the gap. The CDR3 protein is CASSASGLVGTEAFF. The DNA of the CDR3 is TGTGCCAGCAGTGCCTCCGGACTCGTGGGCACTGAAGCTTTCTTT. The whole variable domain, remainder taken from reference TRBV2 and TRBJ1-1, is EPEVTQTPSHQVTQMGQEVILRCVPISNHLYFYWYRQILGQKVEFLVSFYNNEISEKSEIFDDQFSVERPDGSNFTLKIRSTKLEDSAMYFCASSASGLVGTEAFFGQGTRLTVV.

This clonotype showed up many times. The chain joins TRBV28 to TRBJ2-7; TRBD1 matches 8 bases. Germline V gives CDR1 MDHEN, CDR2 SYDVKM. This CDR3 is built from 15 residues. Losses at the gene ends were 4 bases for V and 0 bases for J; bases not matched to a gene: 5. CDR3 sequence: CASSSHRGDSYEQYF. CDR3 bases: TGTGCCAGCAGTTCCCACAGGGGGGACTCCTACGAGCAGTACTTC.

The table lists this clonotype with many counts. The rearrangement uses TRBV29-1 and TRBJ1-6; D is undetermined. CDR1 is SQVTM, CDR2 ANQGSEA, per germline. V lost 4 bases and J lost 5, with 9 bases in between. The CDR3 contains 13 residues. The CDR3 nucleotides read TGCAGCGTTGGTTATGGTAATAATTCACCCCTCCACTTT. It is translated as CSVGYGNNSPLHF. The complete variable domain, with remaining parts taken from reference TRBV29-1 and TRBJ1-6, reads SAVISQKPSRDICQRGTSLTIQCQVDSQVTMMFWYRQQPGQSLTLIATANQGSEATYESGFVIDKFPISRPNLTFSTLTVSNMSPEDSSIYLCSVGYGNNSPLHFGNGTRLTVT.

This clonotype has a count of ten or more. The chain is built from TRBV7-2 and TRBJ2-5; no definite D call. There are 14 residues in the CDR3. CDR1 SGHTA and CDR2 FQGNSA come from the germline V gene. V lost 2 bases and J 0 bases, leaving 7 bases between the germline ends. In DNA, the CDR3 is TGTGCCAGCAGCTTAACCGCTTACCAAGAGACCCAGTACTTC. Its protein product is CASSLTAYQETQYF. Using reference TRBV7-2 and TRBJ2-5 for the parts outside the CDR3, the full variable domain is GAGVSQSPSNKVTEKGKDVELRCDPISGHTALYWYRQSLGQGLEFLIYFQGNSAPDKSGLPSDRFSAERTGGSVSTLTIQRTQQEDSAVYLCASSLTAYQETQYFGPGTRLLVL.

This clonotype has more than one count but fewer than ten. The genes are TRBV6-5 and TRBJ1-4; 8 bases align to TRBD1. With V trimmed by 6 bases and J by 5 bases, 17 bases remained unmatched. Looked up from germline, CDR1 is MNHEY and CDR2 is SVGAGI. This CDR3 comprises 18 residues. The DNA of the CDR3 is TGTGCCAGCAGCCCAAGGGTCCCGGGACAGGCATCAAATGAAAAACTGTTTTTT. Its protein is CASSPRVPGQASNEKLFF.

This clonotype was recorded many times. The chain couples TRBV12-3 or TRBV12-4 to TRBJ1-1; perhaps TRBD1 as D (5 bases). Trimming cost V 3 bases and J 1 base, with 9 bases left between them. This CDR3 has 14 residues. For the CDR3, the DNA is TGTGCCAGCAGTTTTCGACAGCGGAACACTGAAGCTTTCTTT. This sequence encodes CASSFRQRNTEAFF.

Ten or more counts support this clonotype. V usage is TRBV5-1 and J usage is TRBJ1-2; 9 nucleotides agree with TRBD1. V shed 6 bases, J shed 5 bases, and the junction held 8 bases outside the gene matches. From germline, CDR1 is SGHRS and CDR2 YFSETQ. The CDR3 is 14 amino acids. The CDR3 here is CASTLHRGLYGYTF. The CDR3 DNA reads TGCGCCAGCACCCTCCACAGGGGGCTTTATGGCTACACCTTC.

This clonotype appeared many times. J is TRBJ1-1 and V is TRBV4-3; 8 bases line up with TRBD1. V was pared by 0 bases and J by 3 bases, with 6 bases of the junction left unmatched. The germline V gene encodes CDR1 LGHNA and CDR2 YSLEER. The CDR3 loop spans 16 amino acids. CDR3 DNA sequence: TGCGCCAGCAGCCAAGACGCAGGGGGCGCGTACACTGAAGCTTTCTTT. This sequence encodes CASSQDAGGAYTEAFF.

The sample holds many counts of this clonotype. This chain's CDR3 is CASSLSGAGNTIYF. CDR3 bases: TGTGCCAGCAGTTTGTCAGGGGCTGGAAACACCATATATTTT. This rearrangement joins TRBV12-3 or TRBV12-4 to TRBJ1-3, with a weak D call TRBD1 (6 bases). This CDR3 comprises 14 residues. V was clipped by 3 bases and J by 2 bases, with 8 bases between them.

This clonotype was counted many times. The J gene is TRBJ1-5, the V gene TRBV7-8; possible D gene TRBD1, 6 bases. Trimming took 5 bases from V and 2 from J, leaving 13 bases between them. Germline V gene data show CDR1 as SGHVS and CDR2 as FQNEAQ. CDR3 length: 15 residues. The CDR3 is CASSMDRGRNQPQHF. CDR3 in DNA: TGTGCCAGCAGCATGGACAGAGGGCGCAATCAGCCCCAGCATTTT.

This clonotype was seen ten or more times. The chain recombines TRBV29-1 with TRBJ2-3; the D gene is possibly TRBD2 (6 bases). V lost 5 bases, J lost 1 base, and 10 bases lay in between. The CDR3 runs to 13 residues. Germline CDR1 and CDR2: SQVTM and ANQGSEA. The CDR3 bases are TGCAGCGTTCGGAGGGGTGGCACAGATACGCAGTATTTT. It specifies CSVRRGGTDTQYF.

This clonotype was counted many times. The chain has TRBV7-2 and TRBJ2-1, with TRBD2 matching 7 bases. Unmatched junction bases numbered 9, after V lost 5 bases and J lost 8 bases. The CDR3 sequence is 14 residues long. The germline CDR1 and CDR2 sequences are SGHTA and FQGNSA. The CDR3 loop reads CASSPRTSLDEQFF. The CDR3 DNA reads TGTGCCAGCAGCCCCCGGACTAGTCTCGATGAGCAGTTCTTC.

This clonotype was seen many times. The chain joins TRBV12-3 or TRBV12-4 to TRBJ2-1; weak D call: TRBD1 (7 bases). The CDR3 runs to 15 residues. V shed 5 bases and J shed 1 base, with 12 bases lying between them. CDR3 residues: CASSPQGGSYNEQFF. The CDR3 nucleotides read TGTGCCAGCAGTCCCCAGGGGGGTTCCTACAATGAGCAGTTCTTC.

This clonotype was counted at least ten times. This sequence joins TRBV28 and TRBJ1-1, with D unclear. Trimming left V 1 base short and J 6 bases short, with 6 bases between. The germline CDR1 and CDR2 sequences are MDHEN and SYDVKM. The CDR3 totals 12 residues. The CDR3 nucleotides read TGTGCCAGCAGTTTATCTAGGCCTGAAGCTTTCTTT. This translates into CASSLSRPEAFF.

There are many counts of this clonotype. The chain employs TRBV5-1 and TRBJ2-5, with 7 bases that match TRBD1. Germline CDR1 is SGHRS and CDR2 is YFSETQ. CDR3 length: 13 residues. The J segment lost 5 bases and the V segment lost 7 bases, leaving 8 bases of the junction unmatched. CDR3 in amino acids: CASHPTGYETQYF. Written as DNA, the CDR3 is TGCGCCAGCCACCCGACAGGGTACGAGACCCAGTACTTC.

Ten or more counts support this clonotype. J is TRBJ2-7 and V is TRBV5-1; 8 bases align to TRBD1. Germline V CDR1 and CDR2: SGHRS, YFSETQ. CDR3 length equals 15 residues. Trimming at V came to 0 bases and at J to 1 base, leaving 3 bases not matched to a gene. In DNA form, the CDR3 reads TGCGCCAGCAGCTTGGTGGGGACAGGTTCCTACGAGCAGTACTTC. Its translation: CASSLVGTGSYEQYF.

There are many counts of this clonotype. V and J are TRBV7-2 and TRBJ2-5, with 7 bases matching TRBD1. Looked up from germline, CDR1 is SGHTA and CDR2 is FQGNSA. The V segment lost 3 bases and the J segment 2 bases; nucleotides outside the gene matches: 9. The CDR3 covers 16 residues. CDR3 coding DNA: TGTGCCAGCAGCTTTCGTCAACAGGGGCCTCAAGAGACCCAGTACTTC. This translates into CASSFRQQGPQETQYF.

Note on this clonotype: Just one base apart from a much larger clone, this may be a read error. This chain uses TRBV3-1 with TRBJ2-5; 7 positions agree with TRBD2. Germline CDR1 is LGHDT and CDR2 is YNNKEL (reference sequence). The ends lost 2 bases at V and 9 bases at J; junction bases unmatched: 3. The CDR3 length is 12 residues. CDR3 nucleotides: TGTGCCAGCAGCCAACTAGCGGAGGCCCAGTACTTC. It specifies CASSQLAEAQYF.